These 22 T cell receptor beta chains were all obtained from the same sample, sequenced in a study of cytomegalovirus exposure and HLA in healthy donors (TCRdb year 2017). Receptors were amplified or captured by the immunoSEQ multiplex PCR assay. For the multiplex PCR, a mixture combining 60 forward primers for TCR Vbeta segments and 13 reverse primers for TCR Jbeta segments was used. TCRdb mirrors the immuneACCESS table, restricted to in-frame sequences. Some clones are absent from its copies; in checked studies, under half trace to an unresolved V gene, and the reason for the others is unknown. Present in this sample are under 200,000 clones, 75% to 90% of which were seen just once. The ten largest account for roughly 5% of the sample. Source material: PBMCs. These receptors all stem from a man aged 25 to 40 in good health and CMV-seronegative.

The V and J genes are TRBV28 and TRBJ2-7, with TRBD1 matching over 7 bases. The CDR3 is 17 amino acids. The germline CDR1 and CDR2 sequences are MDHEN and SYDVKM. The ends lost 2 bases at V and 1 base at J; junction bases unmatched: 11. CDR3 sequence: CASSLPSRTGISYEQYF. DNA for the CDR3: TGTGCCAGCAGTTTACCATCCCGGACAGGAATTTCCTACGAGCAGTACTTC.

V gene TRBV27 combines with J gene TRBJ2-1; 9 positions match TRBD2. The CDR3 is 16 amino acids. The germline CDR1 and CDR2 sequences are MNHEY and SMNVEV (reference sequence). Trimming at V came to 6 bases and at J to 6 bases, leaving 12 bases not matched to a gene. The CDR3 DNA sequence: TGTGCCAGCAGCTTACGTAGCGGGAGTGTAATCAATGAGCAGTTCTTC. It encodes CASSLRSGSVINEQFF.

About this clone: One junction end disagrees with the germline gene, perhaps due to a read error. V gene TRBV7-9 combines with J gene TRBJ2-7, with a possible D match to TRBD2 (5 bases). Germline V gene lookup returns CDR1 SEHNR and CDR2 FQNEAQ (reference sequence). The CDR3 runs to 11 residues. CDR3 in amino acids: CSSSFGGEQYF. Here the CDR3 DNA reads TGTTCCAGCAGCTTTGGAGGCGAGCAGTACTTC.

This sequence joins TRBV7-9 and TRBJ1-2, with D uncertain. CDR1 is SEHNR, CDR2 FQNEAQ, per germline (reference sequence). The CDR3 has 16 amino acids. Trimming stripped 5 bases from V and 8 bases from J, with 24 bases between. CDR3 loop: CASSLGGMSRFKGYTF. CDR3 nucleotide sequence: TGTGCCAGCAGCCTAGGCGGGATGTCGCGATTCAAGGGCTACACCTTC.

The V call is TRBV30, the J call TRBJ1-4; 8 positions match TRBD1. Germline trimming cut 2 bases from V and 8 bases from J; bases unmatched to any gene: 10. Germline V gives CDR1 GTSNPN, CDR2 SVGIG (reference sequence). The CDR3 totals 15 residues. The chain's CDR3 is CAWSLMTGEVEKLFF. CDR3 DNA: TGTGCCTGGAGTCTTATGACAGGGGAGGTCGAAAAACTGTTTTTT.

The V gene is TRBV5-6, the J gene TRBJ1-4; D remains unclear. The CDR3 length is 12 residues. Deletions cut 2 bases from V and 6 bases from J, with 5 bases between. Germline V gene data show CDR1 as SGHDT and CDR2 as YYEEEE. CDR3 sequence: CASSFGDEKLFF. In DNA form, the CDR3 reads TGTGCCAGCAGCTTCGGGGATGAAAAACTGTTTTTT.

This clone occurred once. The V call is TRBV7-9, the J call TRBJ1-5; unclear D gene. The CDR3 length is 14 residues. Germline V gives CDR1 SEHNR, CDR2 FQNEAQ (reference sequence). Trimming removed 2 bases at V and 7 bases at J, with 12 bases between. The CDR3 loop is CASSLSGRKQPQHF. The DNA for the CDR3 is TGTGCCAGCAGCTTATCCGGCAGGAAGCAGCCCCAGCATTTT.

The rearrangement uses TRBV10-3 and TRBJ2-7, with 8 bases lining up with TRBD1. The germline V gene has CDR1 ENHRY and CDR2 SYGVKD. CDR3 length: 15 residues. V trimming: 10 bases; J trimming: 2 bases; junction bases outside the gene matches: 13. CDR3 coding DNA: TGTGCCACCCGATTCCCAGGACAGGGTACCTACGAGCAGTACTTC. It is translated as CATRFPGQGTYEQYF.

The V gene is TRBV6-5, the J gene TRBJ2-2; D perhaps matches TRBD2 (6 bases). V lost 6 bases, J lost 4 bases, and 9 bases lay in between. CDR1 MNHEY and CDR2 SVGAGI come from the germline V gene. The CDR3 is 13 amino acids. The CDR3 DNA is TGTGCCAGCAGCCTCGGGGGCACCGGGGAGCTGTTTTTT. The encoded protein is CASSLGGTGELFF.

This rearrangement joins TRBV2 to TRBJ2-7; tentatively, D is TRBD2 (5 bases). CDR1 and CDR2 (germline): SNHLY, FYNNEI. This CDR3 has 12 amino acids. Trimming cost V 11 bases and J 0 bases, with 11 bases left between them. CDR3 DNA sequence: TGTGCCCTTAGCGCGAGCTCCTACGAGCAGTACTTC. Protein sequence: CALSASSYEQYF.

This clone has a handful of counts. This chain connects TRBV5-1 to TRBJ2-2; 11 bases are a match to TRBD2. CDR3 length: 17 amino acids. Germline V CDR1 and CDR2: SGHRS, YFSETQ. The trim removed 7 bases at V and 1 base at J, leaving 9 bases unmatched. The DNA for the CDR3 is TGCGCCAGCTCGACTAGCGGGATCTCGGGGAACACCGGGGAGCTGTTTTTT. Translating gives CASSTSGISGNTGELFF.

This chain uses TRBV11-2 with TRBJ2-5, with 7 bases identical to TRBD2. Germline V lookup: CDR1 SGHAT, CDR2 FQNNGV. J was trimmed by 4 bases and V by 3 bases; bases with no gene match: 8. The CDR3 extends over 15 amino acids. As DNA, the CDR3 is TGTGCCAGCAGCTTGTCAGGGAGGGATATAGAGACCCAGTACTTC. Its protein product is CASSLSGRDIETQYF.

The chain recombines TRBV7-3 with TRBJ2-5; 11 bases agree with TRBD2. The V gene's germline CDR1 is SGHTA and CDR2 FQGTGA. CDR3 size: 19 residues. V was pared by 5 bases and J by 0 bases, with 14 bases of the junction left unmatched. CDR3 amino acids: CASSPSGLAGGVYQETQYF. The CDR3 nucleotides read TGTGCCAGCAGCCCAAGTGGGCTAGCGGGAGGAGTGTACCAAGAGACCCAGTACTTC.

This chain joins TRBV7-3 and TRBJ2-1; 8 bases align to TRBD1. There are 16 residues in the CDR3. Germline values: CDR1 SGHTA, CDR2 FQGTGA. Germline trimming cut 5 bases from V and 5 bases from J; bases unmatched to any gene: 11. CDR3 protein: CASSPFGQGWDNEQFF. For the CDR3, the DNA is TGTGCCAGCAGCCCCTTCGGACAGGGATGGGACAATGAGCAGTTCTTC.

This clone was seen just once. The chain combines TRBV28 with TRBJ1-5; 8 bases match TRBD1. Losses at the gene ends were 3 bases for V and 4 bases for J; bases not matched to a gene: 8. The germline V gene encodes CDR1 MDHEN and CDR2 SYDVKM. This CDR3 is 16 amino acids long. CDR3 protein: CASSLRAGGGNQPQHF. The DNA of the CDR3 is TGTGCCAGCAGTTTGAGGGCAGGGGGCGGGAATCAGCCCCAGCATTTT.

J is TRBJ2-3 and V is TRBV11-3; D possibly corresponds to TRBD2 (5 bases). This CDR3 spans 13 amino acids. V dropped 3 bases and J dropped 2 bases, with 6 bases sitting between them. Germline CDR1 SGHNT, CDR2 YENEEA. The CDR3 region has the DNA TGTGCCAGCAGCTTTAGCGTCACAGATACGCAGTATTTT. It specifies CASSFSVTDTQYF. The full variable domain, its missing parts supplied by reference TRBV11-3 and TRBJ2-3, is EAGVVQSPRYKIIEKKQPVAFWCNPISGHNTLYWYLQNLGQGPELLIRYENEEAVDDSQLPKDRFSAERLKGVDSTLKIQPAELGDSAVYLCASSFSVTDTQYFGPGTRLTVL.

The rearrangement uses TRBV28 and TRBJ2-2, with 10 bases lining up with TRBD2. The CDR3 loop spans 15 amino acids. The V segment lost 3 bases and the J segment 6 bases; nucleotides outside the gene matches: 4. The germline V gene has CDR1 MDHEN and CDR2 SYDVKM. CDR3 protein: CASSFLGLAAGELFF. The CDR3 DNA is TGTGCCAGCAGTTTCCTAGGACTAGCGGCCGGGGAGCTGTTTTTT.

This chain links TRBV6-5 with TRBJ1-4; D may be TRBD1 (5 bases). This CDR3 has 15 amino acids. The germline V and J ends were trimmed by 0 bases and 8 bases, with 13 bases remaining between them. Germline V gene lookup returns CDR1 MNHEY and CDR2 SVGAGI. CDR3 nucleotide sequence: TGTGCCAGCAGTTACTCGGGGCAGCGGGGAGAAAAACTGTTTTTT. Amino acid sequence: CASSYSGQRGEKLFF.

V gene TRBV30 combines with J gene TRBJ1-2; D ambiguous. Germline lookup yields CDR1 GTSNPN and CDR2 SVGIG (reference sequence). The CDR3 extends over 15 amino acids. CDR3 DNA: TGTGCAATACCGGAGGGCCGGGTGGGATCCTATGGCTACACCTTC. Its translation is CAIPEGRVGSYGYTF.

This clone was found once. The rearrangement links TRBV9 to TRBJ2-1, with 9 bases fitting TRBD2. The V and J ends lost 0 bases and 7 bases, in that order; junction bases with no gene match: 8. The germline CDR1 and CDR2 sequences are SGDLS and YYNGEE. The CDR3 totals 16 residues. The CDR3 is CASSVAVSGGFNEQFF. DNA of the CDR3: TGTGCCAGCAGCGTAGCCGTTAGCGGGGGCTTTAATGAGCAGTTCTTC. Complete variable domain (other parts from reference TRBV9 and TRBJ2-1): DSGVTQTPKHLITATGQRVTLRCSPRSGDLSVYWYQQSLDQGLQFLIQYYNGEERAKGNILERFSAQQFPDLHSELNLSSLELGDSALYFCASSVAVSGGFNEQFFGPGTRLTVL.

This chain connects TRBV5-1 to TRBJ1-5; D may be TRBD1 (5 bases). The CDR3 length is 14 residues. V gave up 1 base and J gave up 4 bases, with 9 bases separating them. In germline, CDR1 is SGHRS, CDR2 YFSETQ. CDR3 residues: CASSLTGGNQPQHF. DNA for the CDR3: TGCGCCAGCAGCTTGACAGGTGGGAATCAGCCCCAGCATTTT.

The chain uses TRBV15 and TRBJ1-5; D gene unclear. Germline V gene data show CDR1 as LNHNV and CDR2 as YYDKDF (reference sequence). Trimming stripped 5 bases from V and 3 bases from J, with 8 bases between. There are 13 residues in the CDR3. The DNA for the CDR3 is TGTGCCACCAGCCTCGACTTCAATCAGCCCCAGCATTTT. It codes for CATSLDFNQPQHF.